This T cell receptor (beta chain) originates from a study of cytomegalovirus exposure and HLA in healthy donors. Whole-study context: Most genotyped donors, 75% to 85% of more than 300, had Caucasian-associated genetic ancestry. Study outcomes and limitations: It was reported in a later analysis that an Asian-associated ancestry cluster showed fewer N-insertions than the approximately 700-donor mean. TCR association rates varied by HLA locus in a later analysis, with DRB1 highest and HLA-C lowest. The authors reported that TCR beta sequences could predict HLA-A and HLA-B alleles. These predictions were accurate for most subjects in the first cohort.

Remarks on this clone: The antigen remains unidentified.

PCR amplification relied on 60 Vbeta primers (plus 13 Jbeta primers). The table came from immunoSEQ multiplex PCR; TCRdb's copy has only in-frame clones and leaves some out. The sample lists 110,000 to 150,000 clones, 70% to 85% seen once, with 3% to 3.5% in the top ten. The germline V gene has CDR1 SGHRS and CDR2 YFSETQ. This CDR3 has 15 amino acids. Trimming took 1 base from V and 4 from J, leaving 14 bases between them. The chain recombines TRBV5-1 with TRBJ1-2, with D possibly matching TRBD1 (5 bases). Input material: PBMCs. The receptor was isolated from a male donor in good health and CMV-seronegative. CDR3 loop: CASSLRRDGAYGYTF. The CDR3, as DNA: TGCGCCAGCAGCTTGAGGCGGGACGGGGCCTATGGCTACACCTTC.